This entry lists 7 T cell receptor beta chains sequenced from one sample in a study of CXCR3-negative and CXCR3-positive naive CD8 T cells. Preparation of TRB cDNA libraries relied on 5' RACE carrying UMI labels. TCRdb re-analyzed the 5' RACE reads; it lists each CDR3 protein once, without DNA. Its listing shows about 130,000 distinct CDR3 sequences. Sequencing was carried out using naive CXCR3- CD8+ T cells from blood. Regarding subset: CD45RO-CCR7+CD27+CD95- naive CD8+ T cells lacking CXCR3 (TNR3-). The receptors were gathered from a human donor in good health. Some clones in this sample may be carry-over from other donors' samples.

The chain recombines TRBV7-2 with TRBJ2-1; no DNA is available, so the TRBD2 call from TCRdb remains unchecked. CDR3 length equals 18 residues. CDR1 is SGHTA and CDR2 is FQGNSA in the germline V gene. The CDR3 sequence: CASSSAAHTPSERNEQFF.

This sequence joins TRBV27 and TRBJ2-7; TCRdb indicates TRBD2, and absent DNA this call remains unverified. The length of the CDR3 is 15 residues. Germline assignment: CDR1 MNHEY and CDR2 SMNVEV (reference sequence). The CDR3 spells CASRSPSGYPYEQYF.

V usage is TRBV7-3 and J usage is TRBJ2-1; lacking DNA, the TRBD2 call made by TCRdb goes unchecked. The germline CDR1 and CDR2 sequences are SGHTA and FQGTGA. This CDR3 has 15 residues. The CDR3 here is CASSEDAGSYNEQFF.

The CDR3 here is CASSRGLAGGLFTVEQYF. This sequence joins TRBV4-3 and TRBJ2-7; TCRdb's D call, TRBD2, is unchecked because there is no DNA. Germline CDR1 LGHNA, CDR2 YSLEER. The CDR3 runs to 18 residues.

V usage is TRBV12-3 or TRBV12-4 and J usage is TRBJ1-3; absent DNA, TCRdb's TRBD1 call cannot be checked. The CDR3 loop spans 14 amino acids. This chain's CDR3 is CASTPRLGGNTIYF.

This chain connects TRBV5-6 to TRBJ2-1; the TCRdb call, TRBD1, lacks DNA for checking. From germline, CDR1 is SGHDT and CDR2 YYEEEE. The CDR3 covers 14 residues. The CDR3 loop reads CASSLVRGRDEQFF.

J is TRBJ2-1 and V is TRBV2; TCRdb lists TRBD1, though no DNA is available to test this call. Germline V lookup: CDR1 SNHLY, CDR2 FYNNEI. The length of the CDR3 is 12 residues. CDR3 sequence reads: CASSIGTNEQFF.